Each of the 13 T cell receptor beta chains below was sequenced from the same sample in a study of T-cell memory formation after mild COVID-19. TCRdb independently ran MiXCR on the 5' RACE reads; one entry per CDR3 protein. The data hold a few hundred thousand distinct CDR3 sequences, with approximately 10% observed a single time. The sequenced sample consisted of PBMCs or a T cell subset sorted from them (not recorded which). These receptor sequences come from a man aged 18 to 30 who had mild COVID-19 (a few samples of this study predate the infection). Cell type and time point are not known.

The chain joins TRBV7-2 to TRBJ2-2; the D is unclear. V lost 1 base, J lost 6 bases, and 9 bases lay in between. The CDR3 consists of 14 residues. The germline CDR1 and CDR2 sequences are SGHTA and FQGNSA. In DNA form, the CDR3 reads TGTGCCAGCAGCTTAGGTGGCCTTTCCGGGGAGCTGTTTTTT. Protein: CASSLGGLSGELFF.

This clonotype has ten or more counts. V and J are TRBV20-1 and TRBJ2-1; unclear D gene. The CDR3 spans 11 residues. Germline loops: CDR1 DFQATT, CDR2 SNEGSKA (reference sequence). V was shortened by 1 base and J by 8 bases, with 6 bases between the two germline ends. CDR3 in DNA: TGCAGTGCTAGAGCACCGCATGAGCAGTTCTTC. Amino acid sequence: CSARAPHEQFF.

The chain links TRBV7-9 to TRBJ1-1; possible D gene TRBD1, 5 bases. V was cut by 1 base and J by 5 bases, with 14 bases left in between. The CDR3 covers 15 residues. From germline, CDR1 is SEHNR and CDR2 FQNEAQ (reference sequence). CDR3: CASSLELGTSTEAFF. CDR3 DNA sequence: TGTGCCAGCAGCTTAGAGTTGGGGACTTCGACTGAAGCTTTCTTT. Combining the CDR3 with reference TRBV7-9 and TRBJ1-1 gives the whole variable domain DTGVSQNPRHKITKRGQNVTFRCDPISEHNRLYWYRQTLGQGPEFLTYFQNEAQLEKSRLLSDRFSAERPKGSFSTLEIQRTEQGDSAMYLCASSLELGTSTEAFFGQGTRLTVV.

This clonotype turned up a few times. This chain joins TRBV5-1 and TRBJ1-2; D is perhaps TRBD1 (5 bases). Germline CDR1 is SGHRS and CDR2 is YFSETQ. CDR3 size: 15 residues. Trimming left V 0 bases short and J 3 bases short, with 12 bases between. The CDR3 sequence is CASSLAPGGDYGYTF. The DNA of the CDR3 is TGCGCCAGCAGCTTGGCCCCGGGGGGGGACTATGGCTACACCTTC.

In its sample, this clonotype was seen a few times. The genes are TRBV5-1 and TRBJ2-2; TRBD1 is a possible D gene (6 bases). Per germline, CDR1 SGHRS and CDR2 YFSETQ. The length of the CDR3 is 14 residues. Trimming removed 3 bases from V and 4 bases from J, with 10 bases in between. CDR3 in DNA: TGCGCCAGCAGCTCGGGACAACTCACCGGGGAGCTGTTTTTT. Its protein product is CASSSGQLTGELFF.

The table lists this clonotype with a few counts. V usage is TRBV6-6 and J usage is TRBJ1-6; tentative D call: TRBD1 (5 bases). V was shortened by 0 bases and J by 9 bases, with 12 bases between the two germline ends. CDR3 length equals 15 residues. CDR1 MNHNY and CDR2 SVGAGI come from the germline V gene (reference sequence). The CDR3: CASSYSKPGSSPLHF. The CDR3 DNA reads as TGTGCCAGCAGTTACTCCAAACCAGGGAGTTCACCCCTCCACTTT.

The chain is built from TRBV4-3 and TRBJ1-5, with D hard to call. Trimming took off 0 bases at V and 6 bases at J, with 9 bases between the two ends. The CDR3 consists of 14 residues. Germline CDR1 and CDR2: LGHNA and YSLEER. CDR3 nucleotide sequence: TGCGCCAGCAGCCAAGATTCCCAGTTTCAGCCCCAGCATTTT. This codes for CASSQDSQFQPQHF.

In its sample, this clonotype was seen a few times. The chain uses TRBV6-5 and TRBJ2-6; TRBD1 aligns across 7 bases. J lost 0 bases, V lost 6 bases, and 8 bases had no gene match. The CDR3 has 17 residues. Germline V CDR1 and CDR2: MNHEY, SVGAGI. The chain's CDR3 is CASRWTGGPSGANVLTF. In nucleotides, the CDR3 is TGTGCCAGCAGGTGGACAGGAGGTCCCTCTGGGGCCAACGTCCTGACTTTC.

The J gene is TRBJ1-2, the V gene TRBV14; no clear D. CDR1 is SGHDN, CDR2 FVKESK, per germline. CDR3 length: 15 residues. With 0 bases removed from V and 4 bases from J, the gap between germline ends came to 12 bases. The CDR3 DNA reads TGTGCCAGCAGCCAAGATATGCGGACCCCCTATGGCTACACCTTC. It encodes CASSQDMRTPYGYTF.

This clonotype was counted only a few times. In nucleotides, the CDR3 is TGCGCCAGCAGCTCACGGTCGGGTGTAGGGCATGAGCAGTTCTTC. Encoded protein: CASSSRSGVGHEQFF. This chain connects TRBV4-3 to TRBJ2-1; no firm D call. Germline CDR1 LGHNA, CDR2 YSLEER. This CDR3 is built from 15 residues. The V end was cut by 5 bases, the J end by 8 bases, with 19 bases between.

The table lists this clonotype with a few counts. CDR3 bases: TGTGCCAGCACTCCGCAGACTGGAGGGGAGCAGTTCTTC. Protein sequence: CASTPQTGGEQFF. This chain joins TRBV9 and TRBJ2-1; tentative D call: TRBD2 (6 bases). Per germline, CDR1 SGDLS and CDR2 YYNGEE. Deletions cut 6 bases from V and 10 bases from J, with 17 bases between. CDR3 length: 13 amino acids.

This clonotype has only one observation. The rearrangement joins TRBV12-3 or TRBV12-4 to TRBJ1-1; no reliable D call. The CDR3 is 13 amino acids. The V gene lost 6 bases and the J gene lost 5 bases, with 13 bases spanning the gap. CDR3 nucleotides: TGTGCCAGCAGACGCCCCTGGGCTACTGAAGCTTTCTTT. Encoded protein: CASRRPWATEAFF.

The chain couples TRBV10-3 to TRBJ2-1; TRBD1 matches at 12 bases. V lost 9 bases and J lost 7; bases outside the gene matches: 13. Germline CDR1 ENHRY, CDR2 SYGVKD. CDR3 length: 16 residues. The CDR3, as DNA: TGTGCCATAAGTATCCGGGACAGGGGGCTTTCGAATGAGCAGTTCTTC. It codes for CAISIRDRGLSNEQFF.